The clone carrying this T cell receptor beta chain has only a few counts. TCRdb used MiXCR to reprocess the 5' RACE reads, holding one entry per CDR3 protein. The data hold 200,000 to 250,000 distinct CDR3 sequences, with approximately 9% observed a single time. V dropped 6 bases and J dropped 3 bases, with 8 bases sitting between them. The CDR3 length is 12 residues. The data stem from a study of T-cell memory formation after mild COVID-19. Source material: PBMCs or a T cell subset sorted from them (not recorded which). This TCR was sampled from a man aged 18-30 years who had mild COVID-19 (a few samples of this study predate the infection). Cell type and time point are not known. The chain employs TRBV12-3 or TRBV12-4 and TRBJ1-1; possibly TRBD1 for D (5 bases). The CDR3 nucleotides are TGTGCCAGCAGATCAGGGCACACTGAAGCTTTCTTT. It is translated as CASRSGHTEAFF.